This T cell receptor (beta chain) was profiled in a study of T cell responses to AZD1222 COVID-19 vaccine. The protocol was immunoSEQ multiplex PCR, while the TCRdb copy is restricted to in-frame clones and leaves out a portion. The sample lists roughly 85,000 clones, 88% occurring once. On this clone: Its cognate antigen is unknown.

Study outcomes and limitations: Just a handful of AZD1222 recipients were seropositive at baseline. The study reported that nearly half of spike-specific TCRs target unmutated variant regions.

The germline gives CDR1 SGDLS, CDR2 YYNGEE. This CDR3 is built from 13 residues. V dropped 5 bases and J dropped 0 bases, with 6 bases sitting between them. The V call is TRBV9, the J call TRBJ1-5; D is uncertain. Sequences were derived from peripheral blood, sampled on day 0 of MenACWY control vaccination. The clonotype comes from an adult in good health. CDR3 nucleotides: TGTGCCAGCAGTCTTGATAGCAATCAGCCCCAGCATTTT. It yields the protein CASSLDSNQPQHF.